The sequence of this T cell receptor beta chain was determined in a study of regulatory T cells in long-lasting Graves disease. Noted time point: newly diagnosed GD, antithyroid drugs for less than 3 months. Construction of the TCR library relied on RNA isolated from PBMCs. With iRepertoire HTBI primers and Arm-PCR of CDR3 regions, TCR beta libraries were built. TCRdb recomputed calls from the multiplex PCR reads with MiXCR, one row per CDR3 protein. The sample carries almost 450,000 distinct CDR3 sequences, approximately 16% recorded once. This clonotype was detected ten times or more. The sample was also reused in another study, on T cells in Graves' hyperthyroidism and ophthalmopathy.

This clonotype originated in a woman in her 30s with Graves disease. The source material was peripheral blood mononuclear cells (PBMCs), sampled at new diagnosis, from a patient treated with antithyroid drugs.

CDR3 DNA: TGTGCCAGCTCACCAGCAGTCAACACAGATACGCAGTATTTT. Amino acid sequence: CASSPAVNTDTQYF. J is TRBJ2-3 and V is TRBV18; D gene ambiguous. The CDR3 loop spans 14 amino acids. Trimming stripped 2 bases from V and 2 bases from J, with 8 bases between. Germline V CDR1 and CDR2: KGHSH, LQKENI.